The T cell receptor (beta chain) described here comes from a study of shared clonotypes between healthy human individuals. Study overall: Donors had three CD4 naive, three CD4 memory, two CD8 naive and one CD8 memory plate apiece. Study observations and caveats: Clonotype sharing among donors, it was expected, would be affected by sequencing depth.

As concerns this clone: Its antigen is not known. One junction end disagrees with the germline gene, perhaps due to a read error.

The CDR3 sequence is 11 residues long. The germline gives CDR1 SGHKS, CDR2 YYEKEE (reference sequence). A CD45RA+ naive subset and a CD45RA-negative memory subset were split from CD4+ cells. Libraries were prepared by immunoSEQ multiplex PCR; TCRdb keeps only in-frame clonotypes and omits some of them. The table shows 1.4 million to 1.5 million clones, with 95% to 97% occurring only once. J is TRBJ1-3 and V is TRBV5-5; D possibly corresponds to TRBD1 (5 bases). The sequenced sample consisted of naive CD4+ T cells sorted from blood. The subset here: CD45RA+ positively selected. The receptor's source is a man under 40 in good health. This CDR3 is CASSLDRTPAF. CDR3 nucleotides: TGTGCCAGCAGCTTGGACAGGACCCCTGCCTTT.